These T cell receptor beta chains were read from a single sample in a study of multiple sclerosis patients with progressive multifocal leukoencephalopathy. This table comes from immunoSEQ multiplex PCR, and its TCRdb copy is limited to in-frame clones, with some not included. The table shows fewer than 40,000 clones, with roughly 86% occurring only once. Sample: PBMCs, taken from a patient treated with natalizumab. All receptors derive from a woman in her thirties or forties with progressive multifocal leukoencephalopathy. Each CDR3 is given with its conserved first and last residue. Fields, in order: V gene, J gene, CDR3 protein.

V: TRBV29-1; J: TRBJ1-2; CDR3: CSVEGTGTYGYTF
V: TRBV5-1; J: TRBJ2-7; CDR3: CASSPSGTGSYEQYF
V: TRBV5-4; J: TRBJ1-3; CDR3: CASSLAGDLVGNTIYF
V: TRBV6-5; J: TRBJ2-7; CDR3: CASSWTGKRHEQYF
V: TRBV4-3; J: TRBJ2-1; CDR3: CASSQDGTSFTNEQFF
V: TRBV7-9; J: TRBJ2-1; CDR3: CASSFQGASYNEQFF
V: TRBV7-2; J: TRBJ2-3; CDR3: CASSLTVIPETQYF
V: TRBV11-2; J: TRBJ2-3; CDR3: CASSPGPSDTQYF
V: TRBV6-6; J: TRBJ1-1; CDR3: CAGQQVGITEAFF
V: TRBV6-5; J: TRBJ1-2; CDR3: CASSTPRPTGDGYTF
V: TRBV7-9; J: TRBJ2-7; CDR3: CASSPRANTYEQYF
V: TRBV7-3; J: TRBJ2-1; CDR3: CASSLSLTSGRRGNEQFF
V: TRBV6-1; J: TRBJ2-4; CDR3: CASRGQGANIQYF
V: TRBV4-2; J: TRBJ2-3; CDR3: CASSQEGKFTDTQYF
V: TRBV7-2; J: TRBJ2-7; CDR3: CASSLKSDEQYF
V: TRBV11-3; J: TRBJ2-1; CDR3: CASGNSGRALNEQFF
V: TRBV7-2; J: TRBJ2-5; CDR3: CASSLTSGGQTQYF
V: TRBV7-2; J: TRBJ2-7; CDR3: CASSFRLAGGFSYEQYF
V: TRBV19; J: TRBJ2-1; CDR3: CASSIEGGIYNEQFF
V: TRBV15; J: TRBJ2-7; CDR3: CATSVWERSYRPAEQYF
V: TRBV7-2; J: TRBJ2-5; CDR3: CASSSGSTGISQETQYF
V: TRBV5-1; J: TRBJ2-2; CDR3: CASSLGAGPTGELFF
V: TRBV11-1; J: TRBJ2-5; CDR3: CASQTGQPFQETQYF
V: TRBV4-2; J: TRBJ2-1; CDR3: CASSQVASGGGASNEQFF
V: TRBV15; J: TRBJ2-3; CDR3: CATDKAGPTDTQYF
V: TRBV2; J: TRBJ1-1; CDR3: CASFDRDRRPEAFF
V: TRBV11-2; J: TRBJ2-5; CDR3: CASSPGGQYETQYF
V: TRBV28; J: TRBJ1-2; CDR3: CASRTAGYGYTF
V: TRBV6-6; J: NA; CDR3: CASSYGAGGGEQYF
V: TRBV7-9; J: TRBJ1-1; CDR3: CASSRDRGHTEAFF
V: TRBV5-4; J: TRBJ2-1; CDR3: CASSGWQGPYNEQFF
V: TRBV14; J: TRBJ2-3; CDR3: CASSQVYTQYF
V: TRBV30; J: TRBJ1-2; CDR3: CAWSTGGGKGGYTF
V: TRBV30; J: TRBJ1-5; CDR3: CAWSRGRDQPQHF
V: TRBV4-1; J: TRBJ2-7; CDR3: CASSQATGPPTYEQYF
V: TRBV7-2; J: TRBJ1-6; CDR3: CASSFSSGQSTPLHF
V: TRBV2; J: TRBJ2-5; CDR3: CASSSSTTGTGKETQYF
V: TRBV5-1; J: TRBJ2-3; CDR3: CASSWGGGDTDTQYF
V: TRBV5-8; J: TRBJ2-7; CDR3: CASSFFREHEQYF
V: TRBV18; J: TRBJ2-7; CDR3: CASSPSQYEQYF
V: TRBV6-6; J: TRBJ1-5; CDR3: CASRGPNSNQPQHF
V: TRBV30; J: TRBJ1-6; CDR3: CAWTPGQGFSSYNSPLHF
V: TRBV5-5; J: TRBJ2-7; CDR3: CASSLSRGPYKQYF
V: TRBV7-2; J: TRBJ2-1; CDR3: CASSSVYAGAEQFF
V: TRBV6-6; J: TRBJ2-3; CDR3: CASSSVRTDTQYF
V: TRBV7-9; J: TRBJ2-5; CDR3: CASSAQPGTSGSWETQYF
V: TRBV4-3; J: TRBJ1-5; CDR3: CASSQDSGEENQPQHF
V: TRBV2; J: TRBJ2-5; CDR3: CASTQDRGQETQYF
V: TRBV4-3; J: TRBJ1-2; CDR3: CASSQDLGGQTYGYTF
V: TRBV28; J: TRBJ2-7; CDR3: CASRKGIHEQYF
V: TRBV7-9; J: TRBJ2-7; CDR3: CASSSGQGAPTYEQYF
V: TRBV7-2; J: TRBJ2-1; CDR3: CASSLIGSNEQFF
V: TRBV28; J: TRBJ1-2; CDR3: CASSRPGRGGYTF
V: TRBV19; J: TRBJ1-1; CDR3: CASSMAGNTYEAFF
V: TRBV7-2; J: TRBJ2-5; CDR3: CASSLNRGGAETQYF
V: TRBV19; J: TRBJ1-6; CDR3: CATADGWDSPLHF
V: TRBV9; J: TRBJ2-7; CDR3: CASSVGGSGGYEQYF